The T cell receptor beta chain described here comes from a study of CD8+ T cells in alopecia areata. Looking at the study overall: Treated individuals took tofacitinib by mouth, 5 to 10 mg twice daily.

Following extraction, RNA underwent reverse transcription to cDNA, which served as the sequencing template. The data were produced by immunoSEQ multiplex PCR, yet TCRdb's version contains in-frame clones alone and is incomplete. The repertoire includes more than 95,000 clones, 85% to 90% of them detected once, and 11% sits in the top ten. Described treatment: oral pan-JAK inhibitor, 5-10 mg twice daily. Trimming left V 4 bases short and J 0 bases short, with 13 bases between. The CDR3 contains 16 residues. CDR1 is LNHDA and CDR2 is SQIVND in the germline V gene (reference sequence). The sequence came from a human donor with alopecia areata. The sample here was CD8+ T cells sorted from blood, taken at approximately week 31, from a patient treated with tofacitinib. The gene calls are TRBV19 and TRBJ2-1; weak D call: TRBD1 (6 bases). The CDR3 region is CASSTRQESSYNEQFF. DNA for the CDR3: TGTGCCAGTAGTACCAGACAGGAGAGCTCCTACAATGAGCAGTTCTTC. Full variable domain (outside the CDR3, taken from reference TRBV19 and TRBJ2-1): DGGITQSPKYLFRKEGQNVTLSCEQNLNHDAMYWYRQDPGQGLRLIYYSQIVNDFQKGDIAEGYSVSREKKESFPLTVTSAQKNPTAFYLCASSTRQESSYNEQFFGPGTRLTVL.